Detailed here is one T cell receptor (beta chain). The germline V gene has CDR1 MDHEN and CDR2 SYDVKM. The CDR3 is 19 residues long. J gave up 2 bases and V 3 bases, and 13 bases lay outside the gene matches. Assay used: immunoSEQ multiplex PCR; TCRdb lists only in-frame clones, some missing. In the table there are about 440,000 clones, around nine tenths of which are singletons. The sample is drawn from a study of blood T cell repertoires in COVID-19. This rearrangement joins TRBV28 to TRBJ2-5, with 12 bases aligning to TRBD2. The origin of this receptor is a woman in her 30s with acute or convalescent COVID-19. The sequenced sample consisted of peripheral blood. As DNA, the CDR3 is TGTGCCAGCAGTTTGGCGGACGGACTAGCGGGGAGCCCACAAGAGACCCAGTACTTC. Translation gives CASSLADGLAGSPQETQYF.